The rows below give T cell receptor beta chains drawn from one sample of a study of T cells after yellow fever vaccination. TCRdb processed the 5' RACE reads anew with MiXCR; each CDR3 protein has one entry. The data hold a few hundred thousand distinct CDR3 sequences, with 6.9% observed a single time. The specimen was CD4+ T cells sorted from PBMCs, collected 15 days after the yellow fever booster vaccination. All receptors derive from a young man who received the YFV17D yellow fever vaccine. The CDR3 runs from the conserved cysteine through the conserved F or W. D genes are given only for firm matches. Size tells how often a clone was seen (once, few, many) or the class of an expanded clone, and some rows leave it out.

clone size	V gene	J gene	D gene	CDR3 DNA	CDR3 protein
many	TRBV20-1	TRBJ2-5	.	TGCAGTGCCAACAACGCAAACCAAGAGACCCAGTACTTC	CSANNANQETQYF
many	TRBV20-1	TRBJ2-3	TRBD2	TGCAGTGCTGGGACTAGCGGGACGACAGATACGCAGTATTTT	CSAGTSGTTDTQYF
.	TRBV7-6	TRBJ1-3	TRBD1	TGTGCCAGCAGCTTAGTTGAGGGGGCTTCTGGAAACACCATATATTTT	CASSLVEGASGNTIYF
many	TRBV4-3	TRBJ2-2	TRBD2	TGCGCCAGCAGCCAACCGAGCGGGAGAGGGACCGGGGAGCTGTTTTTT	CASSQPSGRGTGELFF
many	TRBV11-1	TRBJ2-2	TRBD2	TGTGCCAGCAGCTTCAGACTAGCGGGAGCCGGGGAGCTGTTTTTT	CASSFRLAGAGELFF
.	TRBV3-1	TRBJ1-6	TRBD1	TGTGCCAGCAGCAATCGGGACAGGGAAGTGTCACCCCTCCACTTT	CASSNRDREVSPLHF
many	TRBV12-3/TRBV12-4	TRBJ2-3	.	TGTGCCAGCAGTTTCGCCGGGAGCACAGATACGCAGTATTTT	CASSFAGSTDTQYF
many	TRBV5-1	TRBJ2-2	TRBD1	TGCGCCAGTCATCCGGGACAGGGTAACACCGGGGAGCTGTTTTTT	CASHPGQGNTGELFF
many	TRBV11-2	TRBJ2-3	TRBD2	TGTGCCAGCACCGGCGGAGGTAGCGGGAGAACTTCTAGCACAGATACGCAGTATTTT	CASTGGGSGRTSSTDTQYF
many	TRBV20-1	TRBJ2-1	.	TGCAGTGCTTGGGAGCCCTCGGGGCAGTTCTTC	CSAWEPSGQFF
.	TRBV28	TRBJ1-5	.	TGTGCCAGCAGTTCTGGGGGCGTAAGTCAGCCCCAGCATTTT	CASSSGGVSQPQHF
many	TRBV11-2	TRBJ2-1	.	TGTGCCAGCAGCTTAGATCCCGCTATCCTCTACAATGAGCAGTTCTTC	CASSLDPAILYNEQFF
many	TRBV6-5	TRBJ2-3	.	TGTGCCAGGTCAGATACGCAGTATTTT	CARSDTQYF
few	TRBV5-1	TRBJ2-3	.	TGCGCCAGCAGCTTGGACGGCGCAGATACGCAGTATTTT	CASSLDGADTQYF
many	TRBV6-5	TRBJ1-5	.	TGTGCCAGCAGTCAGGGTAGGAGCAATCAGCCCCAGCATTTT	CASSQGRSNQPQHF
few	TRBV20-1	TRBJ2-1	.	TGCAGTGCTAGTACCCCGGAGAGGAACGGCGGTGAGCAGTTCTTC	CSASTPERNGGEQFF
many	TRBV11-2	TRBJ2-7	TRBD2	TGTGCCAGCAGCTTAGATAGAAGCGGGAAGTTTTACGAGCAGTACTTC	CASSLDRSGKFYEQYF
few	TRBV27	TRBJ2-7	.	TGTGCCGGGGGGAGGGACAACGAGCAGTACTTC	CAGGRDNEQYF
.	TRBV5-4	TRBJ2-1	.	TGTGCCAGCAGCCTACTCTATAATGAGCAGTTCTTC	CASSLLYNEQFF
.	TRBV11-1	TRBJ1-6	.	TGTGCCAGCAGCGGCGGTTATGGCTCAAGCTCCTATAATTCACCCCTCCACTTT	CASSGGYGSSSYNSPLHF
few	TRBV20-1	TRBJ2-5	.	TGCAGTGCTAGGCTGGCGGTCAAAGAGACCCAGTACTTC	CSARLAVKETQYF
many	TRBV3-1	TRBJ2-5	.	TGTGCCAGCAGCCACACCTGGGGCGGGGCTCAAGAGACCCAGTACTTC	CASSHTWGGAQETQYF
few	TRBV7-2	TRBJ2-5	TRBD1	TGTGCCAGCAGCTCCTGGACAGGGAAAGAGACCCAGTACTTC	CASSSWTGKETQYF
few	TRBV12-3/TRBV12-4	TRBJ2-6	.	TGTGCCAGCAAAAGCTCTGGGGCCAACGTCCTGACTTTC	CASKSSGANVLTF
few	TRBV12-3/TRBV12-4	TRBJ1-1	.	TGTGCCAGCAGTTACAGGTCGAACACTGAAGCTTTCTTT	CASSYRSNTEAFF
many	TRBV20-1	TRBJ2-1	.	TGCAGTGCTAGAGATTCAAAGAACGACCACAATGAGCAGTTCTTC	CSARDSKNDHNEQFF
.	TRBV18	TRBJ1-1	.	TGTGCCAGCTCTACCAGCCTCTCAATGAACACTGAAGCTTTCTTT	CASSTSLSMNTEAFF
few	TRBV9	TRBJ2-1	.	TGTGCCAGCAGCGTAGAATCTTACTTACTCAATGAGCAGTTCTTC	CASSVESYLLNEQFF
.	TRBV5-1	TRBJ2-5	.	TGCGCCAGCAGCGTTGGAGGAGAGACCCAGTACTTC	CASSVGGETQYF
many	TRBV7-2	TRBJ2-1	TRBD2	TGTGCCAGCAGCCCGGGACTAGCGGGAGCTGAGCAGTTCTTC	CASSPGLAGAEQFF
few	TRBV7-6	TRBJ2-1	.	TGTGCCAGCAGCTTCCCCGGGGTAGGGCGGAATGAGCAGTTCTTC	CASSFPGVGRNEQFF
.	TRBV7-2	TRBJ2-7	.	TGTGCCTCTTCAACACAATACGAGCAGTACTTC	CASSTQYEQYF
few	TRBV20-1	TRBJ2-2	TRBD2	TGCAGTGCCCAGGGACTAGCGGGAGCCGGGGAGCTGTTTTTT	CSAQGLAGAGELFF
few	TRBV5-1	TRBJ2-7	.	TGCGCCAGCAGCTTGGAGGGACAAACGGGCTACGAGCAGTACTTC	CASSLEGQTGYEQYF
few	TRBV7-2	TRBJ2-1	TRBD2	TGTGCCAGCAGACGGGAGGTCCCCTACAATGAGCAGTTCTTC	CASRREVPYNEQFF
.	TRBV5-1	TRBJ2-3	TRBD2	TGCGCCAGCAGCTCCTCCGGGACTAGCGGGAGGGCCACCACAGATACGCAGTATTTT	CASSSSGTSGRATTDTQYF
few	TRBV30	TRBJ1-1	.	TGTGCCTGGAACCCAGGGGATTGGACTGAAGCTTTCTTT	CAWNPGDWTEAFF
many	TRBV7-2	TRBJ2-3	.	TGTGCCAGCAGCTCCACTAGCTCCACGCAGTATTTT	CASSSTSSTQYF
.	TRBV12-3/TRBV12-4	TRBJ2-2	TRBD1	TGTGCCAGCACCAAATGGGGGGGACAGGGGGCCGGGGAGCTGTTTTTT	CASTKWGGQGAGELFF
few	TRBV5-4	TRBJ2-2	.	TGTGCCAGCAGCCCCATTGGGCAGGGGTCCAACACCGGGGAGCTGTTTTTT	CASSPIGQGSNTGELFF
few	TRBV7-2	TRBJ2-7	TRBD2	TGTGCCAGCAGCTTCCGAGGGAGCGGGAGTTCTCCCTACGAGCAGTACTTC	CASSFRGSGSSPYEQYF
few	TRBV5-1	TRBJ2-1	.	TGCGCCAGCAGCTTGTTCTCCCAACCTTACAATGAGCAGTTCTTC	CASSLFSQPYNEQFF
few	TRBV7-2	TRBJ2-7	.	TGTGCCAGCAGCCCGGCCAGGATATCCTACGAGCAGTACTTC	CASSPARISYEQYF
few	TRBV7-2	TRBJ2-4	.	TGTGCCAGCCATAACAGATCTCAGAACATTCAGTACTTC	CASHNRSQNIQYF
.	TRBV20-1	TRBJ2-7	.	TGCAGTGCTAGGGGGGGCCTGAGGTACGAGCAGTACTTC	CSARGGLRYEQYF
few	TRBV7-9	TRBJ2-7	TRBD2	TGTGCCAGCAGCCCGACTAGCGGGAGCCGACAGTACTTC	CASSPTSGSRQYF
many	TRBV12-3/TRBV12-4	TRBJ2-5	.	TGTGCCAGCACCCTCGGGGAGACCCAGTACTTC	CASTLGETQYF
many	TRBV6-5	TRBJ2-7	TRBD1	TGTGCCAGCACCCACGACAGGGCTGGGGGCACCTACGAGCAGTACTTC	CASTHDRAGGTYEQYF
few	TRBV20-1	TRBJ1-5	.	TGCAGTGCTAGAGTTGGGCAGGGCGGTGGTCAGCCCCAGCATTTT	CSARVGQGGGQPQHF
few	TRBV18	TRBJ2-3	TRBD2	TGTGCCAGCTCTTGGGCAGCGGGAAGTCAAGATACGCAGTATTTT	CASSWAAGSQDTQYF
many	TRBV6-1	TRBJ2-3	TRBD1	TGTGCCACTCTAGACAGGGGACGCACAGATACGCAGTATTTT	CATLDRGRTDTQYF
.	TRBV7-9	TRBJ2-7	.	TGTGCCAGCAGCTTAGCGGGAGGGCTGGGACAATACTTC	CASSLAGGLGQYF
few	TRBV15	TRBJ2-1	TRBD2	TGTGCCACCAGCGGTAGCGGGAGTATATCCTACAATGAGCAGTTCTTC	CATSGSGSISYNEQFF
few	TRBV7-6	TRBJ2-6	.	TGTGCCAGCAGCCTAGGGTTGTTATACTCTGGGGCCAACGTCCTGACTTTC	CASSLGLLYSGANVLTF
many	TRBV5-1	TRBJ2-7	.	TGCGCCAGCAGCCCATTGACAGGATCCTACGAGCAGTACTTC	CASSPLTGSYEQYF
few	TRBV12-3/TRBV12-4	TRBJ2-2	.	TGTGCCAGCAGTTTACGGACAGCGAACACCGGGGAGCTGTTTTTT	CASSLRTANTGELFF
few	TRBV14	TRBJ2-7	.	TGTGCCAGCAGCCAAGAAACCAAGGGGTCCTACGAGCAGTACTTC	CASSQETKGSYEQYF
many	TRBV28	TRBJ2-4	TRBD2	TGTGCCAGCAGTGGGACTAGCGGGTACCTAGCCAAAAACATTCAGTACTTC	CASSGTSGYLAKNIQYF
.	TRBV20-1	TRBJ1-3	TRBD1	TGCAGTGCTGAAGAGGGGGCCAACTCTGGAAACACCATATATTTT	CSAEEGANSGNTIYF
.	TRBV5-1	TRBJ1-1	.	TGCGCCAGCAGCTTGAATAGCGGACCTGAAGCTTTCTTT	CASSLNSGPEAFF